These 31 T cell receptor beta chains originate from one sample sequenced in a study of vaccination and CD4 T cells after COVID-19. These receptors have no known antigen. The treatment: approximately 10-day PBMC culture with coronavirus spike peptide pools or control peptides (ViraFEST assay). The assay that was used to sequence DNA from cultured CD4+ T cells was the Oncomine TCR Beta short-read assay. TCRdb passed the PCR reads through MiXCR, listing each CDR3 protein once. The sample yields 9,100 or so distinct CDR3 sequences, under 30% seen once. What was sequenced was cultured CD4+ T cells from blood. The receptors originated from a human donor with COVID-19.

The sample holds a few counts of this clonotype. The chain carries TRBV25-1 and TRBJ1-4; D is uncertain. Trimming removed 7 bases from V and 5 bases from J, with 11 bases in between. Germline V gene lookup returns CDR1 MGHDK and CDR2 SYGVNS. The CDR3 has 13 amino acids. CDR3 nucleotides: TGTGCCAGCATGATACCGGAAAATGAAAAACTGTTTTTT. This translates into CASMIPENEKLFF.

The chain is built from TRBV19 and TRBJ2-2, with D possibly matching TRBD1 (5 bases). The CDR3 runs 14 residues. V dropped 6 bases and J dropped 4 bases, with 12 bases sitting between them. Germline CDR1 LNHDA, CDR2 SQIVND (reference sequence). The CDR3 DNA reads TGTGCCAGTAGCAGGACAAGATCCACCGGGGAGCTGTTTTTT. It translates to CASSRTRSTGELFF.

This clonotype was recorded a few times. This chain connects TRBV6-1 to TRBJ2-2; no clear D gene. This CDR3 has 14 residues. The germline CDR1 and CDR2 sequences are MNHNS and SASEGT. V was clipped by 6 bases and J by 0 bases, with 8 bases between them. The CDR3 nucleotides are TGTGCCAGCAGGGGTTTAGCGAACACCGGGGAGCTGTTTTTT. This codes for CASRGLANTGELFF.

The genes are TRBV20-1 and TRBJ2-7, with TRBD2 identical over 11 bases. Trimming took 1 base from V and 6 from J; bases not matched to a gene: 8. The CDR3 has 15 amino acids. Per germline, CDR1 DFQATT and CDR2 SNEGSKA (reference sequence). DNA for the CDR3: TGCAGTGCTAGAGTTAGCGGGGGGGCCTCGGCCGAGCAGTACTTC. Residues: CSARVSGGASAEQYF.

This clonotype occurred a few times. The V and J genes are TRBV20-1 and TRBJ1-1, with D possibly matching TRBD1 (5 bases). Germline V gene data show CDR1 as DFQATT and CDR2 as SNEGSKA (reference sequence). The CDR3 spans 14 residues. V shed 1 base and J shed 0 bases, with 9 bases lying between them. CDR3 in DNA: TGCAGTGCTAGAGTGGCAGGGTTGAACACTGAAGCTTTCTTT. Its protein product is CSARVAGLNTEAFF.

There are a few counts of this clonotype. The rearrangement links TRBV10-3 to TRBJ2-3, with D unclear. The V and J ends lost 4 bases and 0 bases respectively, with 5 bases between them. Germline CDR1 and CDR2: ENHRY and SYGVKD. The CDR3 has 13 residues. CDR3 sequence (DNA): TGTGCCATCAGTGCGGCTAGCACAGATACGCAGTATTTT. Protein sequence: CAISAASTDTQYF.

In its sample, this clonotype was seen a few times. As DNA, the CDR3 is TGTGCCAGCAGCGGAGGGACTAGCGGGGGGAGGGAGACCCAGTACTTC. This sequence encodes CASSGGTSGGRETQYF. The V and J genes are TRBV6-1 and TRBJ2-5; 15 bases are shared with TRBD2. The CDR3 spans 16 residues. The germline gives CDR1 MNHNS, CDR2 SASEGT. The V and J ends lost 6 bases and 5 bases, in that order; junction bases with no gene match: 7.

The chain joins TRBV30 to TRBJ1-4; 7 bases line up with TRBD1. This CDR3 has 15 residues. The J segment lost 0 bases and the V segment lost 0 bases, leaving 1 base of the junction unmatched. In germline, CDR1 is GTSNPN, CDR2 SVGIG (reference sequence). DNA of the CDR3: TGTGCCTGGAGTGTACAGGGGACAACTAATGAAAAACTGTTTTTT. Protein: CAWSVQGTTNEKLFF.

This clonotype was recorded a few times. The genes are TRBV2 and TRBJ1-2; 8 bases line up with TRBD1. This CDR3 spans 15 amino acids. CDR1 is SNHLY, CDR2 FYNNEI, per germline. V lost 3 bases, J lost 7 bases, and 10 bases stayed unmatched. The CDR3 region is CASSEQTRGQGGYTF. The CDR3 nucleotides are TGTGCCAGCAGTGAGCAAACCAGGGGGCAGGGTGGCTACACCTTC.

This clonotype was recorded a few times. This chain links TRBV11-2 with TRBJ2-7; 7 nucleotides line up with TRBD1. Germline trimming cut 6 bases from V and 2 bases from J; bases unmatched to any gene: 10. The CDR3 has 15 residues. Germline V gene data show CDR1 as SGHAT and CDR2 as FQNNGV. The CDR3 coding sequence is TGTGCCAGCAGAGGATCAGGGGGTGGGCCCTACGAGCAGTACTTC. Its protein product is CASRGSGGGPYEQYF.

This clonotype has just a few counts. The chain joins TRBV30 to TRBJ1-1; D remains unclear. The germline gives CDR1 GTSNPN, CDR2 SVGIG (reference sequence). CDR3 length equals 15 residues. Trimming removed 2 bases from V and 1 base from J, with 14 bases in between. As DNA, the CDR3 is TGTGCCTGGAGTCCACTTAGGGTTGGGAACACTGAAGCTTTCTTT. Encoded protein: CAWSPLRVGNTEAFF.

This chain uses TRBV28 with TRBJ2-7; D not resolved. Germline lookup yields CDR1 MDHEN and CDR2 SYDVKM. CDR3 size: 13 residues. Trimming took off 6 bases at V and 1 base at J, with 10 bases between the two ends. The CDR3 here is CASRPTESYEQYF. CDR3 DNA: TGTGCCAGCAGGCCAACAGAGTCCTACGAGCAGTACTTC.

The chain uses TRBV19 and TRBJ1-6; unclear D gene. V lost 7 bases and J 8 bases, leaving 12 bases between the germline ends. From germline, CDR1 is LNHDA and CDR2 SQIVND (reference sequence). The CDR3 totals 13 residues. CDR3 nucleotide sequence: TGTGCCAGTACCCCTCGCCGTGATTCACCCCTCCACTTT. It encodes CASTPRRDSPLHF.

V and J are TRBV6-2 or TRBV6-3 and TRBJ1-1; the D gene is possibly TRBD1 (5 bases). Trimming shortened V by 0 bases and J by 0 bases, and 17 bases separated the two germline ends. Germline V gives CDR1 MNHEY, CDR2 SVGEGT. The CDR3 is made up of 18 amino acids. Written as DNA, the CDR3 is TGTGCCAGCAGTTACTCACCCTGGGGGAGGGTGATGAACACTGAAGCTTTCTTT. Amino acids: CASSYSPWGRVMNTEAFF.

The chain recombines TRBV7-8 with TRBJ1-2, with a tentative D call TRBD1 (6 bases). V shed 1 base and J shed 3 bases, with 12 bases lying between them. From germline, CDR1 is SGHVS and CDR2 FQNEAQ. The CDR3 extends over 15 amino acids. The CDR3 coding sequence is TGTGCCAGCAGCTTAGTGGGGGGCTCAGACTATGGCTACACCTTC. It encodes CASSLVGGSDYGYTF.

The chain employs TRBV27 and TRBJ2-1; 15 bases align to TRBD2. From germline, CDR1 is MNHEY and CDR2 SMNVEV (reference sequence). CDR3 length equals 19 residues. With V trimmed by 6 bases and J by 9 bases, 18 bases remained unmatched. CDR3 in DNA: TGTGCCAGCAGGTTAGGAACGGAAAGGACTAGCGGGGGGGCCGGTGAGCAGTTCTTC. It specifies CASRLGTERTSGGAGEQFF.

The J gene is TRBJ2-7, the V gene TRBV19; TRBD1 might be the D (5 bases). The CDR3 runs to 14 residues. Trimming removed 3 bases from V and 2 bases from J, with 11 bases in between. Per the germline V gene, CDR1 is LNHDA and CDR2 is SQIVND (reference sequence). CDR3 protein: CASSMAQAPYEQYF. The CDR3 bases are TGTGCCAGTAGTATGGCACAGGCCCCCTACGAGCAGTACTTC.

The rearrangement links TRBV7-6 to TRBJ2-3; 7 bases line up with TRBD2. Germline CDR1 is SGHVS and CDR2 is FNYEAQ. This CDR3 comprises 15 residues. V shed 5 bases, J shed 1 base, and the junction held 6 bases outside the gene matches. The CDR3: CASSNGGWGTDTQYF. CDR3 nucleotide sequence: TGTGCCAGCAGCAACGGGGGGTGGGGCACAGATACGCAGTATTTT.

By share, this clonotype ranks as medium-sized. The chain joins TRBV7-2 to TRBJ1-1; D remains ambiguous. V dropped 5 bases and J dropped 3 bases, with 13 bases sitting between them. The CDR3 loop spans 14 amino acids. Germline CDR1 reads SGHTA; CDR2 reads FQGNSA. The CDR3: CASSLGSWDTEAFF. CDR3 nucleotides: TGTGCCAGCAGCCTTGGGAGCTGGGACACTGAAGCTTTCTTT.

The V and J genes are TRBV6-2 or TRBV6-3 and TRBJ2-7, with D possibly being TRBD1 or TRBD2 (5 bases each). Trimming removed 5 bases at V and 2 bases at J, with 13 bases between. The CDR3 extends over 14 amino acids. Germline CDR1 reads MNHEY; CDR2 reads SVGEGT. The CDR3 spells CASSEPGPTYEQYF. The CDR3, as DNA: TGTGCCAGCAGTGAACCGGGACCGACCTACGAGCAGTACTTC.

This clonotype was counted a few times. V gene TRBV27 combines with J gene TRBJ2-7; unclear D gene. V was trimmed by 8 bases and J by 1 base, leaving 18 bases between them. This CDR3 contains 15 residues. Germline CDR1 and CDR2: MNHEY and SMNVEV (reference sequence). The CDR3 region has the DNA TGTGCCAGCGGATCCAGGACGCAGATTTCCTACGAGCAGTACTTC. It encodes CASGSRTQISYEQYF.

The gene calls are TRBV12-3 or TRBV12-4 and TRBJ1-2, with 9 bases matching TRBD1. The V gene end was trimmed by 6 bases and the J gene end by 8 bases; junction bases not matched to a gene: 7. The CDR3 contains 13 residues. The CDR3 protein is CASRSPGQGGYTF. CDR3 DNA sequence: TGTGCCAGCAGATCCCCGGGACAGGGAGGCTACACCTTC.

By its share, this clonotype is medium-sized. The V gene is TRBV20-1, the J gene TRBJ1-1; tentative D call: TRBD1 (5 bases). Germline CDR1 and CDR2: DFQATT and SNEGSKA (reference sequence). The CDR3 is 12 residues long. V was pared by 6 bases and J by 4 bases, with 12 bases between. The DNA of the CDR3 is TGCAGTGCAAAGCAAGGGGCCACTGAAGCTTTCTTT. Translated, it gives CSAKQGATEAFF.

This clonotype has just a few counts. Written as DNA, the CDR3 is TGTGCCAGCGGTAGCGGGGGGGACACAGATACGCAGTATTTT. As protein: CASGSGGDTDTQYF. The chain uses TRBV12-3 or TRBV12-4 and TRBJ2-3; 11 nucleotides line up with TRBD2. There are 14 residues in the CDR3. V lost 8 bases to trimming and J lost 2 bases; unmatched junction nucleotides: 3.

The chain couples TRBV18 to TRBJ2-5, with 9 bases that match TRBD2. Germline V gives CDR1 KGHSH, CDR2 LQKENI. There are 14 residues in the CDR3. Germline trimming cut 6 bases from V and 5 bases from J; bases unmatched to any gene: 7. The CDR3 nucleotides are TGTGCCAGCTCCCCTGCGGGGGGGATTGAGACCCAGTACTTC. It yields the protein CASSPAGGIETQYF.

The genes are TRBV12-3 or TRBV12-4 and TRBJ1-1; D gene uncertain. This CDR3 has 14 amino acids. The V and J ends lost 2 bases and 0 bases respectively, with 7 bases between them. Written as DNA, the CDR3 is TGTGCCAGCAGTTTACTCAGTTTGAACACTGAAGCTTTCTTT. As protein: CASSLLSLNTEAFF.

This clonotype has a handful of counts. The J gene is TRBJ1-2, the V gene TRBV20-1; 7 bases align to TRBD1. This CDR3 comprises 12 residues. J was trimmed by 5 bases and V by 6 bases; bases with no gene match: 6. Per the germline V gene, CDR1 is DFQATT and CDR2 is SNEGSKA (reference sequence). The CDR3 DNA reads as TGCAGTGCCCGGACAGGAAATTATGGCTACACCTTC. Translated: CSARTGNYGYTF.

There are a few counts of this clonotype. V is TRBV6-1 and J is TRBJ1-2; 9 bases align to TRBD1. The CDR3 runs to 14 residues. J gave up 4 bases and V 6 bases, and 6 bases lay outside the gene matches. From germline, CDR1 is MNHNS and CDR2 SASEGT. CDR3 residues: CASRPTGGGYGYTF. The DNA of the CDR3 is TGTGCCAGCAGACCCACAGGGGGCGGCTATGGCTACACCTTC.

In this sample, this clonotype is medium-sized (0.01 to 0.1%). The chain has TRBV6-1 and TRBJ2-2; D is ambiguous. The V gene lost 6 bases and the J gene lost 0 bases, with 11 bases spanning the gap. The germline V gene has CDR1 MNHNS and CDR2 SASEGT. The CDR3 has 15 amino acids. CDR3 sequence: CASSKTITNTGELFF. DNA of the CDR3: TGTGCCAGCAGCAAGACAATCACGAACACCGGGGAGCTGTTTTTT.

This clonotype has only a few counts. The V and J genes are TRBV5-1 and TRBJ2-2; no firm D call. CDR1 and CDR2 from the germline V gene are SGHRS and YFSETQ. The CDR3 totals 13 residues. The ends were cut back, 4 bases at V and 4 bases at J, with 8 bases in the middle. CDR3 amino acids: CASSRTVTGELFF. The CDR3 DNA reads as TGCGCCAGCAGCCGGACCGTCACCGGGGAGCTGTTTTTT.

This chain uses TRBV7-9 with TRBJ2-7, with D hard to call. Trimming removed 1 base from V and 2 bases from J, with 9 bases in between. CDR1 SEHNR and CDR2 FQNEAQ come from the germline V gene (reference sequence). The CDR3 covers 14 residues. CDR3 sequence reads: CASSLGGVTYEQYF. The CDR3 DNA reads TGTGCCAGCAGCTTAGGTGGCGTAACCTACGAGCAGTACTTC.